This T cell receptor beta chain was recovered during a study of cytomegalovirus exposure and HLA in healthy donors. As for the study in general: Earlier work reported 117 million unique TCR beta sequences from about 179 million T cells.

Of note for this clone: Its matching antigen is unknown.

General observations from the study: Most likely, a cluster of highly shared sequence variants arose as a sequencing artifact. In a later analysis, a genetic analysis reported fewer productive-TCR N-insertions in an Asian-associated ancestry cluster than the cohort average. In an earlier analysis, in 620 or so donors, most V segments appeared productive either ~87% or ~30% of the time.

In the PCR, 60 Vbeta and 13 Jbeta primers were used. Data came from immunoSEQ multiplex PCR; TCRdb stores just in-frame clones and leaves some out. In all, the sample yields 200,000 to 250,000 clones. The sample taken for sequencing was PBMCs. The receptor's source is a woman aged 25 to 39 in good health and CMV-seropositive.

CDR3 amino acids: CASSDRFRRDRAKSSYNSPLHF. CDR3 bases: TGTGCCAGCAGTGACCGATTTCGCCGGGACAGGGCTAAGAGCTCCTATAATTCACCCCTCCACTTT. The chain employs TRBV6-4 and TRBJ1-6, with 9 bases identical to TRBD1. The germline CDR1 and CDR2 sequences are MRHNA and SNTAGT. V gave up 2 bases and J gave up 0 bases; unmatched junction bases: 17. The CDR3 runs 22 residues.